Listed below are T cell receptor beta chains from one sample, sequenced in a study of shared clonotypes between healthy human individuals. The data were produced by immunoSEQ multiplex PCR, yet TCRdb's version contains in-frame clones alone and is incomplete. Among some 1,100,000 clones listed, around 78% were seen once. The specimen was memory CD4+ T cells from PBMCs. These receptors were obtained from a young man in good health. Some clones in this sample may be carry-over from other donors' samples. CDR3s include the opening cysteine and the closing phenylalanine or tryptophan. Each record gives: clone size, J gene, V gene, D gene, CDR3 protein, CDR3 DNA. D genes are given only for firm matches. Clone sizes are given selectively: once, few, many, or a class where the clone is expanded.

>NA|TRBJ2-7|TRBV27|NA
CASSRSGHSYEQYF
TGTGCCAGCAGTCGTTCGGGACACTCTTACGAGCAGTACTTC
>NA|TRBJ1-5|TRBV2|NA
CASTQSSNQPQHF
TGTGCTAGCACCCAGTCTTCCAATCAGCCCCAGCATTTT
>NA|TRBJ2-4|TRBV9|NA
CASSSHTRGGKNIQYF
TGTGCCAGCAGCTCCCATACCCGTGGGGGCAAAAACATTCAGTACTTC
>NA|TRBJ2-7|TRBV2|TRBD1
CASSADRGRSSYEQYF
TGTGCCAGCAGCGCGGACAGGGGCCGAAGCTCCTACGAGCAGTACTTC
>NA|TRBJ1-3|TRBV6-5|NA
CASSYSGVSGNTIYF
TGTGCCAGCAGTTACTCAGGGGTGTCCGGAAACACCATATATTTT
>NA|TRBJ1-1|TRBV5-1|NA
CASSLVVGQGSFF
NA
>NA|TRBJ2-1|TRBV1|NA
CTSSQGREGLMGTYNEQFF
TGCACCAGCAGCCAGGGGCGGGAGGGCCTGATGGGGACCTACAATGAGCAGTTCTTC
>NA|TRBJ1-1|TRBV12-5|NA
CASGLVLSPGPNTEAFF
TGTGCTAGTGGTTTGGTTCTATCGCCAGGGCCGAACACTGAAGCTTTCTTT
>few|TRBJ2-3|TRBV6-1|TRBD1
CASSETGGADTQYF
TGTGCCAGCAGCGAGACAGGGGGCGCAGATACGCAGTATTTT
>few|TRBJ2-2|TRBV28|TRBD2
CASSPPTSGDYTGELFF
TGTGCCAGCAGTCCACCGACTAGCGGGGACTACACCGGGGAGCTGTTTTTT
>few|TRBJ2-3|TRBV28|TRBD1
CASSLLPRGPTDTQYF
TGTGCCAGCAGTTTATTGCCCAGGGGGCCCACAGATACGCAGTATTTT
>once|TRBJ2-1|TRBV19|NA
CASRNRDSSYNEQFF
TGTGCCAGTAGGAACCGGGACTCCTCCTACAATGAGCAGTTCTTC
>NA|TRBJ2-3|TRBV6-6|NA
CASSYSGLVRRDTQYF
TGTGCCAGCAGTTACTCGGGGCTAGTGCGAAGAGATACGCAGTATTTT
>NA|TRBJ1-3|TRBV2|TRBD1
CASSAPRTGDSGNTIYF
TGTGCCAGCAGTGCCCCTAGGACAGGTGATAGTGGAAACACCATATATTTT